Following are 23 T cell receptor beta chains from one sample sequenced in a study of blood T cells in healthy people across ages. Sample-barcoded 5' priming and a J-beta primer mix drove a second PCR of about 6 to 11 cycles. Each CDR3 protein is one row after TCRdb ran MiXCR on the 5' RACE reads. This table holds hundreds of thousands of distinct CDR3 sequences, under 30% found once. These data were also filed under a second study, of T cells of mothers and their children.

Sequencing used blood. These receptors were collected from a boy between 5 and 17 years old in good health.

This clonotype was seen more than once but under ten times. V and J are TRBV5-5 and TRBJ2-7; possible D gene TRBD2, 5 bases. CDR3 length: 16 amino acids. The V end was cut by 6 bases, the J end by 0 bases, with 19 bases between. CDR1 is SGHKS and CDR2 is YYEKEE in the germline V gene (reference sequence). The CDR3 DNA reads TGTGCCAGCATCCTGTCCGGGGAACTAAGCTCCTACGAGCAGTACTTC. The encoded protein is CASILSGELSSYEQYF.

The V gene is TRBV29-1, the J gene TRBJ2-5; D gene unclear. The length of the CDR3 is 10 residues. The germline gives CDR1 SQVTM, CDR2 ANQGSEA. V lost 2 bases and J lost 7, with 5 bases in between. DNA of the CDR3: TGCAGCGTTGAAATAGGGACCCAGTACTTC. Translated, it gives CSVEIGTQYF.

This sequence joins TRBV19 and TRBJ2-5; 9 positions match TRBD1. This CDR3 region has 16 residues. Germline V gene data show CDR1 as LNHDA and CDR2 as SQIVND (reference sequence). V was clipped by 5 bases and J by 0 bases; unmatched bases: 7. CDR3 in DNA: TGTGCCAGTAGTGTGGACAGGGGCGACTACCAAGAGACCCAGTACTTC. Its translation is CASSVDRGDYQETQYF.

The chain joins TRBV12-3 or TRBV12-4 to TRBJ2-3; D may be TRBD2 (6 bases). The CDR3 totals 16 residues. V was trimmed by 6 bases and J by 0 bases, leaving 16 bases between them. As DNA, the CDR3 is TGTGCCAGCAGCTTTATACTAGCAGTTAGCACAGATACGCAGTATTTT. Translated, it gives CASSFILAVSTDTQYF.

This clonotype was observed a handful of times. The V gene is TRBV12-3 or TRBV12-4, the J gene TRBJ2-1, with a tentative D call TRBD1 (5 bases). V lost 0 bases to trimming and J lost 8 bases, with 14 bases between them. This CDR3 spans 15 amino acids. CDR3 nucleotide sequence: TGTGCCAGCAGTTTAGCGCAGGGCCCACACGATGAGCAGTTCTTC. It translates to CASSLAQGPHDEQFF.

This clonotype has ten or more counts. The gene calls are TRBV7-9 and TRBJ2-7, with a tentative D call TRBD1 (5 bases). Germline CDR1 and CDR2: SEHNR and FQNEAQ (reference sequence). CDR3 length equals 12 residues. The V end was cut by 6 bases, the J end by 3 bases, with 9 bases between. CDR3 in amino acids: CASSSDNYEQYF. The CDR3 DNA follows: TGTGCCAGCAGTTCGGACAACTACGAGCAGTACTTC.

This clonotype was counted a few times. The CDR3 reads CASSGTSGSLYEQYF. The CDR3 nucleotides read TGTGCCAGCAGTGGGACTAGCGGGAGTCTCTACGAGCAGTACTTC. This sequence joins TRBV28 and TRBJ2-7, with 14 bases fitting TRBD2. Per the germline V gene, CDR1 is MDHEN and CDR2 is SYDVKM. With 5 bases clipped from V and 3 bases from J, the junction kept 3 bases outside the gene matches. The CDR3 consists of 15 residues. The entire variable domain, with the rest obtained from reference TRBV28 and TRBJ2-7, is as follows: DVKVTQSSRYLVKRTGEKVFLECVQDMDHENMFWYRQDPGLGLRLIYFSYDVKMKEKGDIPEGYSVSREKKERFSLILESASTNQTSMYLCASSGTSGSLYEQYFGPGTRLTVT.

The V call is TRBV9, the J call TRBJ1-1; tentatively, D is TRBD1 (5 bases). Per the germline V gene, CDR1 is SGDLS and CDR2 is YYNGEE. V was clipped by 4 bases and J by 3 bases, with 13 bases between them. CDR3 size: 14 residues. CDR3: CASSTQGDHTEAFF. For the CDR3, the DNA is TGTGCCAGCAGCACACAAGGGGATCACACTGAAGCTTTCTTT.

This clonotype has more than one count but fewer than ten. This rearrangement joins TRBV5-1 to TRBJ2-5, with a tentative D call TRBD2 (6 bases). The last part of the DNA fits TRBJ2-1 better; the J call may be wrong. This CDR3 contains 18 residues. Germline-derived CDR1 and CDR2 are SGHRS and YFSETQ. The CDR3 reads CASSLGSRDSGLYNEQFF. CDR3 in DNA: TGCGCCAGCAGCTTGGGGTCTCGGGATAGCGGCCTGTACAATGAGCAGTTCTTC.

There are a few counts of this clonotype. This rearrangement joins TRBV6-2 or TRBV6-3 to TRBJ2-5; D ambiguous. Germline V gene sequence: CDR1 MNHEY, CDR2 SVGEGT. This CDR3 spans 13 amino acids. V gave up 2 bases and J gave up 7 bases, with 11 bases separating them. The CDR3 bases are TGTGCCAGCAGTTACCAAACGACGGGGACCCAGTACTTC. Protein sequence: CASSYQTTGTQYF.

J is TRBJ2-3 and V is TRBV12-3 or TRBV12-4; 8 bases fit TRBD2. After removal of 6 bases from V and 3 bases from J, the junction contained 11 bases not matched to a gene. The CDR3 has 16 residues. The CDR3 region is CASSPTGLVMTDTQYF. The DNA of the CDR3 is TGTGCCAGCAGCCCGACGGGACTAGTTATGACAGATACGCAGTATTTT.

The rearrangement links TRBV29-1 to TRBJ2-5; possibly TRBD1 or TRBD2 for D (5 bases each). Trimming took off 1 base at V and 5 bases at J, with 11 bases between the two ends. Germline-derived CDR1 and CDR2 are SQVTM and ANQGSEA. The CDR3 covers 13 residues. The CDR3 DNA reads as TGCAGCGTTGAAGTCGGGGCAGGGGAGACCCAGTACTTC. Its protein product is CSVEVGAGETQYF.

This clonotype was picked up a small number of times. The rearrangement joins TRBV28 to TRBJ2-6; TRBD1 is a possible D gene (6 bases). V lost 4 bases and J 0 bases, leaving 13 bases between the germline ends. This CDR3 comprises 17 residues. The germline CDR1 and CDR2 sequences are MDHEN and SYDVKM. Written as DNA, the CDR3 is TGTGCCAGCAGTTCAGGGACATCTTTCTCTGGGGCCAACGTCCTGACTTTC. Its protein is CASSSGTSFSGANVLTF.

V usage is TRBV10-3 and J usage is TRBJ2-7; TRBD2 matches 12 bases. Germline trimming cut 5 bases from V and 7 bases from J; bases unmatched to any gene: 6. The CDR3 loop spans 14 amino acids. From germline, CDR1 is ENHRY and CDR2 SYGVKD. The DNA for the CDR3 is TGTGCCATCAGTAATCTAGCGGGAGGGGATGAGCAGTACTTC. Its protein product is CAISNLAGGDEQYF.

The chain uses TRBV20-1 and TRBJ1-1, with TRBD1 matching 7 bases. CDR1 DFQATT and CDR2 SNEGSKA come from the germline V gene (reference sequence). The CDR3 runs 13 residues. Trimming at V came to 7 bases and at J to 6 bases, leaving 11 bases not matched to a gene. The CDR3 DNA follows: TGCAGTGACTCAGGGACACAGGGGCCTGAAGCTTTCTTT. Protein product: CSDSGTQGPEAFF.

The chain links TRBV12-3 or TRBV12-4 to TRBJ2-7; no definite D call. Trimming left V 2 bases short and J 0 bases short, with 8 bases between. CDR3 length: 14 amino acids. The CDR3 DNA is TGTGCCAGCAGTTTAAGGCAGCTCTCCTACGAGCAGTACTTC. Translation gives CASSLRQLSYEQYF.

CDR3: CASSLNLGQPQHF. In DNA, the CDR3 is TGTGCCAGCAGCTTAAATTTGGGTCAGCCCCAGCATTTT. This chain uses TRBV7-3 with TRBJ1-5; D uncertain. The CDR3 loop spans 13 amino acids. Per the germline V gene, CDR1 is SGHTA and CDR2 is FQGTGA. V was clipped by 1 base and J by 6 bases, with 7 bases between them.

A few counts support this clonotype. The chain has TRBV24-1 and TRBJ2-5; tentative D call: TRBD2 (6 bases). The J call may not be correct, given that the DNA end is closer to TRBJ2-7. The CDR3 length is 16 residues. Germline values: CDR1 KGHDR, CDR2 SFDVKD. CDR3 residues: CATSDWTPGGFYEQYF. The CDR3 nucleotides read TGTGCCACCAGTGATTGGACCCCCGGGGGATTCTACGAGCAGTACTTC.

This sequence joins TRBV20-1 and TRBJ2-1; 9 bases are a match to TRBD2. The CDR3 has 18 amino acids. CDR1 and CDR2 from the germline V gene are DFQATT and SNEGSKA (reference sequence). With V trimmed by 3 bases and J by 2 bases, 14 bases remained unmatched. The CDR3 region has the DNA TGCAGTGCTAGTTTGAACAGTCGTCTAGCGGGACCCTACAATGAGCAGTTCTTC. As protein: CSASLNSRLAGPYNEQFF.

The chain uses TRBV4-3 and TRBJ2-5; TRBD2 agrees at 9 bases. This CDR3 spans 17 amino acids. J gave up 11 bases and V 0 bases, and 16 bases lay outside the gene matches. Germline CDR1 LGHNA, CDR2 YSLEER. CDR3: CASSQEGREGIYNEQYF. As DNA, the CDR3 is TGCGCCAGCAGCCAAGAAGGGCGGGAGGGAATCTACAATGAGCAGTACTTC.

A few counts support this clonotype. The chain is built from TRBV28 and TRBJ2-1; tentatively, D is TRBD1 or TRBD2 (5 bases each). The V gene lost 6 bases and the J gene lost 3 bases, with 15 bases spanning the gap. Germline CDR1 and CDR2: MDHEN and SYDVKM. This CDR3 has 15 amino acids. Written as DNA, the CDR3 is TGTGCCAGCAGGGGGGAAAGGGGTAACTACAATGAGCAGTTCTTC. Translation: CASRGERGNYNEQFF.

This clonotype was recorded a few times. The chain joins TRBV12-3 or TRBV12-4 to TRBJ2-7; D is possibly TRBD1 (5 bases). There are 14 residues in the CDR3. V was clipped by 5 bases and J by 3 bases, with 14 bases between them. The CDR3 reads CASSGAGGGYEQYF. The CDR3 DNA reads TGTGCCAGCAGTGGGGCCGGTGGTGGCTACGAGCAGTACTTC.

This clonotype has just a few counts. The rearrangement joins TRBV3-1 to TRBJ1-2; 7 nucleotides line up with TRBD1. Germline trimming cut 6 bases from V and 6 bases from J; bases unmatched to any gene: 13. Germline values: CDR1 LGHDT, CDR2 YNNKEL (reference sequence). The CDR3 is made up of 15 amino acids. DNA of the CDR3: TGTGCCAGCAGTCGCCAGGGGGGAAAGGATAATGGCTACACCTTC. This encodes CASSRQGGKDNGYTF.